This is a list of T cell receptor beta chains from one sample in a study of T cells after yellow fever vaccination. TCRdb reanalysed the 5' RACE reads using MiXCR and keeps one entry per CDR3 protein. The sample has about 230,000 distinct CDR3 sequences, roughly 6.2% seen once; the top ten hold 0.8% to 1.2%. Source: CD4+ T cells sorted from PBMCs, taken on the day of the yellow fever booster vaccination. The receptor set was obtained from a man aged 25 to 45 who received the YFV17D yellow fever vaccine. Both conserved end residues are part of each CDR3. The order of the fields is clone size, V gene, J gene, D gene, CDR3 protein, CDR3 DNA. A D gene is named only where the DNA matches it firmly. A clone size is listed for some rows: how often the clone was seen (once, few, many), or a class if it is expanded.

few,TRBV20-1,TRBJ1-2,.,CSAREGFGGYTF,TGCAGTGCTAGAGAGGGTTTTGGTGGCTACACCTTC
few,TRBV3-1,TRBJ2-1,TRBD2,CASSQEGRGGSIYNEQFF,TGTGCCAGCAGCCAAGAGGGGCGGGGCGGGAGTATCTACAATGAGCAGTTCTTC
.,TRBV6-1,TRBJ1-2,.,CASSQALGGFNYGYTF,TGTGCCAGCAGCCAAGCGTTGGGCGGATTTAACTATGGCTACACCTTC
many,TRBV14,TRBJ2-3,TRBD2,CASSQDLQAAGGRTDTQYF,TGTGCCAGCAGCCAAGATCTCCAGGCAGCGGGAGGGCGTACAGATACGCAGTATTTT
few,TRBV9,TRBJ1-2,.,CASSVEAWGGYTF,TGTGCCAGCAGCGTAGAGGCCTGGGGGGGCTACACCTTC
many,TRBV11-2,TRBJ2-6,.,CASSLGTSGANVLTF,TGTGCCAGCAGCTTAGGGACCTCCGGGGCCAACGTCCTGACTTTC
few,TRBV12-3/TRBV12-4,TRBJ2-7,.,CASSLGDTPYEQYF,TGTGCCAGCAGTCTCGGGGACACTCCCTACGAGCAGTACTTC
few,TRBV7-2,TRBJ1-5,.,CASSLVGGTRQPQHF,TGTGCCAGCAGCTTAGTGGGGGGCACTAGACAGCCCCAGCATTTT
many,TRBV15,TRBJ2-7,.,CATSRDPAKQYF,TGTGCCACCAGCAGAGATCCCGCTAAGCAGTACTTC
few,TRBV20-1,TRBJ2-7,.,CSARSKGASAYEQYF,TGCAGTGCTAGATCGAAAGGGGCTAGCGCATACGAGCAGTACTTC
.,TRBV10-1,TRBJ2-1,TRBD2,CASSENRGSGHNEQFF,TGCGCCAGCAGTGAGAACCGCGGGAGCGGGCACAATGAGCAGTTCTTC
.,TRBV7-2,TRBJ1-2,.,CASSLARESGYTF,TGTGCCAGCAGCTTAGCCAGGGAGAGTGGCTACACCTTC
.,TRBV7-2,TRBJ2-5,.,CASSFDGRQETQYF,TGTGCCAGCAGCTTTGACGGGCGACAAGAGACCCAGTACTTC
few,TRBV19,TRBJ2-2,TRBD1,CASRRDRVATGELFF,TGTGCCAGTAGGAGGGACAGGGTCGCGACCGGGGAGCTGTTTTTT
many,TRBV5-6,TRBJ2-5,TRBD2,CASSPGTNEETQYF,TGTGCCAGCAGCCCAGGGACTAATGAAGAGACCCAGTACTTC
many,TRBV24-1,TRBJ1-2,.,CATSGGPGYGYTF,TGTGCCACCTCGGGAGGGCCAGGCTATGGCTACACCTTC
.,TRBV18,TRBJ1-1,.,CASSPRDVRNTEAFF,TGTGCCAGCTCACCACGCGACGTACGGAACACTGAAGCTTTCTTT
many,TRBV6-5,TRBJ2-3,TRBD2,CASSSPGTRTDTQYF,TGTGCCAGCAGTTCCCCAGGGACTAGGACAGATACGCAGTATTTT
.,TRBV11-2,TRBJ2-5,.,CASSGSGSFETQYF,TGTGCCAGCAGCGGATCGGGGAGTTTTGAGACCCAGTACTTC
.,TRBV19,TRBJ1-3,.,CASSLLLGISGNTIYF,TGTGCCAGTAGCCTCCTCCTCGGAATCTCTGGAAACACCATATATTTT
.,TRBV30,TRBJ2-1,TRBD2,CAWEPPGREFRDEQFF,TGTGCCTGGGAGCCTCCGGGGCGGGAGTTCCGGGATGAGCAGTTCTTC
.,TRBV7-9,TRBJ2-5,.,CASSSRDRLETQYF,TGTGCCAGCAGCTCACGTGACAGGCTTGAGACCCAGTACTTC
many,TRBV4-2,TRBJ2-5,.,CASSMGNQETQYF,TGTGCCAGCAGCATGGGCAATCAGGAGACCCAGTACTTC
.,TRBV15,TRBJ1-6,.,CATSRDRRGKGHSPLHF,TGTGCCACCAGCAGAGATCGAAGAGGGAAGGGGCATTCACCCCTCCACTTT
.,TRBV25-1,TRBJ1-1,.,CASSSQGTEAFF,TGTGCCAGCAGCTCACAGGGCACTGAAGCTTTCTTT
few,TRBV18,TRBJ2-7,TRBD1,CASSRGQGTREQYF,TGTGCCAGCTCACGAGGACAGGGAACGCGTGAGCAGTACTTC
many,TRBV20-1,TRBJ2-1,TRBD2,CSARRRELFDEQFF,TGCAGTGCTAGAAGGCGGGAGTTGTTCGATGAGCAGTTCTTC
many,TRBV4-3,TRBJ1-2,TRBD1,CASSQGQGRTNYGYTF,TGCGCCAGCAGCCAAGGACAGGGACGAACTAACTATGGCTACACCTTC
.,TRBV5-6,TRBJ2-2,.,CASSRADTTGELFF,TGTGCCAGCAGCCGGGCCGACACGACCGGGGAGCTGTTTTTT
many,TRBV20-1,TRBJ2-5,TRBD2,CSARDSSGAPQETQYF,TGCAGTGCTAGAGATTCAAGCGGGGCTCCCCAAGAGACCCAGTACTTC
few,TRBV20-1,TRBJ2-2,TRBD2,CSGGSGGLSTGELFF,TGCAGTGGCGGTTCGGGAGGTCTCTCCACCGGGGAGCTGTTTTTT
many,TRBV20-1,TRBJ2-3,.,CSARAAKGTSDTQYF,TGCAGTGCTCGCGCCGCTAAAGGGACTTCAGATACGCAGTATTTT
few,TRBV4-2,TRBJ2-7,.,CASSQDLRRAYEQYF,TGTGCCAGCAGCCAAGATCTCAGGCGTGCCTACGAGCAGTACTTC
many,TRBV30,TRBJ2-7,.,CAWSIALPSLYEQYF,TGTGCCTGGAGTATCGCCCTACCATCTCTCTACGAGCAGTACTTC
many,TRBV11-2,TRBJ2-5,TRBD1,CASSLAGTGLQETQYF,TGTGCCAGCAGCTTAGCCGGGACAGGGCTCCAAGAGACCCAGTACTTC
many,TRBV7-2,TRBJ2-7,.,CASSLWDASYEQYF,TGTGCCAGCAGCTTGTGGGACGCTTCCTACGAGCAGTACTTC
many,TRBV29-1,TRBJ2-5,TRBD2,CSVSGSRKETQYF,TGCAGCGTTAGCGGGAGTAGAAAGGAGACCCAGTACTTC
few,TRBV20-1,TRBJ2-3,.,CSAPEIGDTQYF,TGCAGTGCCCCTGAGATCGGAGATACGCAGTATTTT
few,TRBV7-2,TRBJ2-7,TRBD2,CASKLSGLAGTEQYF,TGTGCCAGCAAGCTTAGTGGCCTAGCGGGAACCGAGCAGTACTTC
many,TRBV28,TRBJ2-5,TRBD1,CASSWGQGVGTQYF,TGTGCCAGCAGTTGGGGACAGGGAGTGGGGACCCAGTACTTC
few,TRBV11-2,TRBJ2-7,.,CASSAGLRRDIYEQYF,TGTGCCAGCAGCGCCGGGTTACGGCGGGATATCTACGAGCAGTACTTC
.,TRBV6-2/TRBV6-3,TRBJ2-1,TRBD1,CASTPRGTGIYEQFF,TGTGCCAGCACTCCTCGTGGGACAGGGATCTACGAGCAGTTCTTC